The next 20 T cell receptor beta chains were all read from a single sample in a study of blood T cells in healthy people across ages. Then a second PCR, running roughly 7 to 11 cycles, was carried out with a sample-barcoded 5' primer and a J-beta primer mix. From the 5' RACE reads, TCRdb called clonotypes with MiXCR, one entry per CDR3 protein. The table shows fewer than 1,200,000 distinct CDR3 sequences, with roughly 24% occurring only once. The sample was also linked to a second study, of T cells of mothers and their children.

The sample consisted of blood. The receptors derive from a girl aged 2 to 9 in good health.

The J gene is TRBJ2-4, the V gene TRBV20-1; 9 bases align to TRBD2. V gave up 1 base and J gave up 6 bases; unmatched junction bases: 10. The germline gives CDR1 DFQATT, CDR2 SNEGSKA (reference sequence). This CDR3 is 16 amino acids long. CDR3 DNA sequence: TGCAGTGCTAGAGGAGACTGGGAAGCGGGAGGAAACATTCAGTACTTC. This sequence encodes CSARGDWEAGGNIQYF.

In its sample, this clonotype was seen a few times. The chain is built from TRBV4-2 and TRBJ2-5; 10 nucleotides match TRBD2. The end of the DNA fits TRBJ2-7 better, so the J call may be wrong. Germline V gene data show CDR1 as LGHNA and CDR2 as YNFKEQ. The CDR3 consists of 15 residues. CDR3 bases: TGTGCCAGCAGCCAACCCAGCGGGGGGGTTTACGAGCAGTACTTC. Amino acids: CASSQPSGGVYEQYF.

Only a few counts were recorded for this clonotype. The chain employs TRBV5-6 and TRBJ2-6; no clear D. The CDR3 consists of 16 residues. The germline gives CDR1 SGHDT, CDR2 YYEEEE. V lost 0 bases to trimming and J lost 4 bases, with 11 bases between them. CDR3 nucleotides: TGTGCCAGCAGCTTGGAAGCGCCTGCCGGGGCCAACGTCCTGACTTTC. Translated: CASSLEAPAGANVLTF.

This clonotype was counted a few times. V and J are TRBV2 and TRBJ2-7; 8 bases fit TRBD1. This CDR3 spans 15 amino acids. From germline, CDR1 is SNHLY and CDR2 FYNNEI. With 1 base clipped from V and 2 bases from J, the junction kept 4 bases outside the gene matches. The CDR3 nucleotides are TGTGCCAGCAGTGAAGTTAACAGGGGGACCTACGAGCAGTACTTC. This gives the protein CASSEVNRGTYEQYF.

V gene TRBV10-3 combines with J gene TRBJ2-1, with TRBD2 matching over 11 bases. The CDR3 spans 19 residues. V lost 2 bases and J lost 6; bases outside the gene matches: 15. Germline-derived CDR1 and CDR2 are ENHRY and SYGVKD. This chain's CDR3 is CAISEPGTSGPRGPNEQFF. The CDR3 DNA reads TGTGCCATCAGTGAGCCGGGGACTAGCGGACCAAGGGGCCCCAATGAGCAGTTCTTC.

The table lists this clonotype with a count of one. The chain is built from TRBV10-3 and TRBJ1-1, with 10 bases lining up with TRBD1. Germline assignment: CDR1 ENHRY and CDR2 SYGVKD. The junction had 8 bases not matched to a gene; V was cut back by 6 bases and J by 7 bases. The CDR3 consists of 14 residues. CDR3 amino acids: CAIRPDRGTNEAFF. As DNA, the CDR3 is TGTGCCATCAGGCCGGACAGGGGGACCAATGAAGCTTTCTTT.

J is TRBJ1-2 and V is TRBV7-9, with a possible D match to TRBD1 (5 bases). The CDR3 runs to 15 residues. CDR1 is SEHNR, CDR2 FQNEAQ, per germline (reference sequence). Trimming shortened V by 5 bases and J by 6 bases, and 19 bases separated the two germline ends. This chain's CDR3 is CASSPKQVADHGYTF. CDR3 nucleotides: TGTGCCAGCAGCCCCAAACAGGTCGCTGACCATGGCTACACCTTC.

This clonotype was counted a few times. CDR3 residues: CSALDRDYGYTF. The CDR3, as DNA: TGCAGTGCTCTGGACAGGGACTATGGCTACACCTTC. The chain carries TRBV20-1 and TRBJ1-2, with 8 bases identical to TRBD1. Germline CDR1 DFQATT, CDR2 SNEGSKA (reference sequence). The CDR3 extends over 12 amino acids. The ends lost 5 bases at V and 3 bases at J; junction bases unmatched: 2.

This clonotype was observed a handful of times. The V call is TRBV20-1, the J call TRBJ2-3, with 8 nucleotides matching TRBD1. The germline gives CDR1 DFQATT, CDR2 SNEGSKA (reference sequence). The CDR3 is made up of 13 amino acids. J gave up 2 bases and V 6 bases, and 4 bases lay outside the gene matches. Here the CDR3 DNA reads TGCAGTGCCGACAGGGGAATCACAGATACGCAGTATTTT. It specifies CSADRGITDTQYF.

This clonotype was seen a few times. This chain connects TRBV10-3 to TRBJ1-5, with D tentatively TRBD1 (5 bases). The V gene lost 6 bases and the J gene lost 5 bases, with 11 bases spanning the gap. Germline values: CDR1 ENHRY, CDR2 SYGVKD. This CDR3 has 13 residues. DNA of the CDR3: TGTGCCATCAGCGCTGTAGGGGATCAGCCCCAGCATTTT. Its translation: CAISAVGDQPQHF.

V usage is TRBV12-3 or TRBV12-4 and J usage is TRBJ2-1; D remains unclear. The CDR3 contains 13 residues. Between the trimmed V and J ends, which lost 2 bases and 9 bases, there was a span of 11 bases. CDR3 residues: CASSLFLSAEQFF. CDR3 nucleotides: TGTGCCAGCAGTTTATTCCTGAGCGCTGAGCAGTTCTTC.

This clonotype was counted only a few times. CDR3 in DNA: TGTGCCAGCAGCCAAGATGGGTTCGGGGGTCTAGCCAAAAACATTCAGTACTTC. Amino acids: CASSQDGFGGLAKNIQYF. The genes are TRBV3-1 and TRBJ2-4; D perhaps matches TRBD2 (6 bases). V was pared by 0 bases and J by 0 bases, with 15 bases between. The CDR3 totals 18 residues. Germline assignment: CDR1 LGHDT and CDR2 YNNKEL (reference sequence).

This clonotype has a handful of counts. The chain recombines TRBV7-9 with TRBJ2-7; D is uncertain. Near its end, the DNA agrees better with TRBJ2-1, so the J call may be wrong. Germline loops: CDR1 SEHNR, CDR2 FQNEAQ (reference sequence). This CDR3 has 13 amino acids. As DNA, the CDR3 is TGTGCCAGCAGCTTCGTTCCCGAGGATGAGCAGTTCTTC. Translating gives CASSFVPEDEQFF.

This clonotype was detected a few times. The chain links TRBV29-1 to TRBJ2-5; TRBD2 matches at 10 bases. V lost 5 bases, J lost 5 bases, and 8 bases stayed unmatched. The CDR3 has 14 residues. The germline gives CDR1 SQVTM, CDR2 ANQGSEA. CDR3 region: CSVPIAGGWETQYF. In DNA form, the CDR3 reads TGCAGCGTTCCGATAGCGGGAGGTTGGGAGACCCAGTACTTC. Full variable domain (rest looked up from reference TRBV29-1 and TRBJ2-5): SAVISQKPSRDICQRGTSLTIQCQVDSQVTMMFWYRQQPGQSLTLIATANQGSEATYESGFVIDKFPISRPNLTFSTLTVSNMSPEDSSIYLCSVPIAGGWETQYFGPGTRLLVL.

This clonotype occurred once. Since the CDR3 does not end with the conserved phenylalanine or tryptophan, this likely comes from a read error. The gene calls are TRBV27 and TRBJ1-1; TRBD1 agrees at 8 bases. The ends lost 5 bases at V and 11 bases at J; junction bases unmatched: 4. Germline CDR1 MNHEY, CDR2 SMNVEV (reference sequence). The CDR3 runs 11 residues. The CDR3 loop reads CASSQQGEAFS. The DNA of the CDR3 is TGTGCCAGCAGTCAACAGGGGGAGGCTTTCTCT.

With regard to this clonotype: Compared with germline, one end of the junction differs, possibly owing to a read error. The CDR3 here is CVSSFWGNQPQHF. DNA for the CDR3: TGTGTCAGCAGTTTCTGGGGGAATCAGCCCCAGCATTTT. The J gene is TRBJ1-5, the V gene TRBV28, with D possibly matching TRBD1 (5 bases). The CDR3 runs 13 residues. Germline-derived CDR1 and CDR2 are MDHEN and SYDVKM.

This chain links TRBV5-6 with TRBJ1-2; 10 bases line up with TRBD1. V shed 0 bases, J shed 5 bases, and the junction held 4 bases outside the gene matches. CDR3 size: 15 residues. Looked up from germline, CDR1 is SGHDT and CDR2 is YYEEEE. The CDR3 coding sequence is TGTGCCAGCAGCTTGGGGGACAGGGGAGAGTATGGCTACACCTTC. Residues: CASSLGDRGEYGYTF.

The CDR3 sequence is CASSSPAGGIMNEQFF. The CDR3 DNA reads as TGCGCCAGCAGCTCTCCAGCGGGAGGGATAATGAATGAGCAGTTCTTC. The rearrangement links TRBV5-1 to TRBJ2-1; 10 bases are a match to TRBD2. This CDR3 is built from 16 residues. Germline CDR1 reads SGHRS; CDR2 reads YFSETQ. Losses at the gene ends were 3 bases for V and 7 bases for J; bases not matched to a gene: 10.

Only a few counts were recorded for this clonotype. This sequence joins TRBV3-1 and TRBJ2-1, with 13 positions matching TRBD2. The germline V gene encodes CDR1 LGHDT and CDR2 YNNKEL (reference sequence). The CDR3 runs to 17 residues. Trimming removed 4 bases from V and 2 bases from J; junction bases left unmatched: 5. The CDR3 coding sequence is TGTGCCAGCAGCCCCATGACTAGCGGGGGGCCCTACAATGAGCAGTTCTTC. Amino acids: CASSPMTSGGPYNEQFF.

There are a few counts of this clonotype. One junction end disagrees with the germline gene, perhaps due to a read error. The chain couples TRBV6-1 to TRBJ1-4; the D is unclear. The CDR3 is 16 amino acids. Germline CDR1 reads MNHNS; CDR2 reads SASEGT. CDR3 in DNA: TGTGCCAGCAGACAAGGAGAAAATTGGGCTAAGGAAAAACTGTTTTTT. This sequence encodes CASRQGENWAKEKLFF.